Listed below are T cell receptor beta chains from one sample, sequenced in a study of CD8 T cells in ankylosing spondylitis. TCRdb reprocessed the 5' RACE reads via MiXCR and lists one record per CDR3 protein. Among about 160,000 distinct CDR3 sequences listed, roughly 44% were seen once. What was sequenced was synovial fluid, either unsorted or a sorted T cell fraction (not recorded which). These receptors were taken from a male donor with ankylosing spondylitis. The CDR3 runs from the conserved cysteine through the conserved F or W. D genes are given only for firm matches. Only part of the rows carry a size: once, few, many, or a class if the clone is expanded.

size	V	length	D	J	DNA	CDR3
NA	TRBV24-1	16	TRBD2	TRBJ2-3	TGTGCCACCAGTGACCCGACTAGCGGGAGGTCAGATACGCAGTATTTT	CATSDPTSGRSDTQYF
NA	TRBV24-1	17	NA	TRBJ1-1	TGTGCCACCAGTGATTCCCGGACCGGGGACAAGAACACTGAAGCTTTCTTT	CATSDSRTGDKNTEAFF
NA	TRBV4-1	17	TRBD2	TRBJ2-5	TGCGCCAGCAGCCAAGATCCGGGAGGGCCATTTGTAGAGACCCAGTACTTC	CASSQDPGGPFVETQYF
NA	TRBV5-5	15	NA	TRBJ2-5	TGTGCCAGCAGCCAATTCGTCTTCGTATGGGAGACCCAGTACTTC	CASSQFVFVWETQYF
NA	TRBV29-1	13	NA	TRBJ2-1	TGCAGCGTTGTCCTCGGGCGGGGAAGTGAGCAGTTCTTC	CSVVLGRGSEQFF
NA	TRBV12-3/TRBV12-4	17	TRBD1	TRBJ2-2	TGTGCCAGCAGTTTTGAGGGGGCAGGACACGACACCGGGGAGCTGTTTTTT	CASSFEGAGHDTGELFF
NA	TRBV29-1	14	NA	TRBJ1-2	TGTAGCGTTGGGGGCACTGGGCGGAACTATGGCTACACCTTC	CSVGGTGRNYGYTF
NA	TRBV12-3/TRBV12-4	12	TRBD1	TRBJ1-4	TGTGCCAGCAGTTTAGGGACAGGAAAACTGTTTTTT	CASSLGTGKLFF
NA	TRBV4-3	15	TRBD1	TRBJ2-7	TGCGCCAGCAGCCAGGGACAGGGGGTCGGCTACGAGCAGTACTTC	CASSQGQGVGYEQYF
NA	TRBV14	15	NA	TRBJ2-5	TGTGCCAGCAGCCGGCCAGGGATCGGTCCGGAGACCCAGTACTTC	CASSRPGIGPETQYF
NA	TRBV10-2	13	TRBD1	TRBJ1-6	TGCGCCAGCAACTGGGACAGGAATTCACCCCTCCACTTT	CASNWDRNSPLHF
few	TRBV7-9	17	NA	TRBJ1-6	TGTGCCAGCAGCTTAGAGCCGAAGACCAGGGCTAATTCACCCCTCCACTTT	CASSLEPKTRANSPLHF
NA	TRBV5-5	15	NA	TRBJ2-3	TGTGCCAGCAGCCTGGGGGTGGATAGCACAGATACGCAGTATTTT	CASSLGVDSTDTQYF
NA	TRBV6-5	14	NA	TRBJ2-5	TGTGCCAGCAGTTATTGGGGCGGGCGGGAGACCCAGTACTTC	CASSYWGGRETQYF
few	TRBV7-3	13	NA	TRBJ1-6	TGTGCCAGCAGCTTAGATGGGAATTCACCCCTCCACTTT	CASSLDGNSPLHF